A selection of T cell receptor beta chains follows, all from one sample in a study of blood T cell repertoires in COVID-19. TCRdb's copy holds only in-frame clones and misses some; the assay was immunoSEQ multiplex PCR. The sample lists hundreds of thousands of clones; about 91% were seen once. The sequencing input was PBMCs or T cells enriched from blood (not recorded which). Receptor source: a woman in her forties who had recovered from COVID-19. CDR3s include the opening cysteine and the closing phenylalanine or tryptophan. D genes are given only for firm matches. Clone size is given for some rows only: seen once, a few or many times, or a class if the clone is expanded.

J | V | D | size | DNA | CDR3
TRBJ1-1 | TRBV28 | NA | NA | TGTGCCAGCAGTTTTAGAGGATACACTGAAGCTTTCTTT | CASSFRGYTEAFF
TRBJ1-1 | TRBV7-2 | TRBD1 | NA | TGTGCCAGCAGCGCCCAGACAGGGGTCGACACTGAAGCTTTCTTT | CASSAQTGVDTEAFF
TRBJ1-3 | TRBV5-1 | TRBD1 | NA | TGCGCCAGCAGCTTGGTAGGGGGCGCGAAGTCCATATATTTT | CASSLVGGAKSIYF
TRBJ2-1 | TRBV29-1 | TRBD2 | NA | TGCAGCGTTGGAGGGGCGGGGGGAACCTACAATGAGCAGTTCTTC | CSVGGAGGTYNEQFF
TRBJ2-5 | TRBV6-2/TRBV6-3 | NA | NA | TGTGCCAGCAGTTACCACAGGACAGTCCAAGAGACCCAGTACTTC | CASSYHRTVQETQYF
TRBJ2-3 | TRBV2 | NA | NA | TGTGCCAGCACCCGACAGGTTGGCACAGATACGCAGTATTTT | CASTRQVGTDTQYF
TRBJ1-2 | TRBV7-9 | NA | NA | TGTGCCAGCAGCCATGATATCCCAGGGGCCAACTATGGCTACACCTTC | CASSHDIPGANYGYTF
TRBJ1-1 | TRBV9 | NA | NA | TGTGCCAGCAGCGTAGGTCCCTATCCGGACACTGAAGCTTTCTTT | CASSVGPYPDTEAFF
TRBJ2-7 | TRBV12-5 | NA | NA | TGTGCTAGTTCTCCGCTAACCGCCTACGAGCAGTACTTC | CASSPLTAYEQYF
TRBJ1-5 | TRBV21-1 | NA | NA | TGTGCCAGCAGCAACTACTCCTGGCGTAGAGGGGGCCTGAGCAATCAGCCCCAGCATTTT | CASSNYSWRRGGLSNQPQHF
TRBJ2-4 | TRBV10-3 | NA | NA | TGTGCCATCAGTGTGGAGCTAGCCAAAAACATTCAGTACTTC | CAISVELAKNIQYF
TRBJ2-1 | TRBV7-3 | TRBD1 | once | TGTGCCAGCAGCTTAGGGGGGACAGGTAAATACAATGAGCAGTTCTTC | CASSLGGTGKYNEQFF
TRBJ2-3 | TRBV10-3 | TRBD2 | NA | TGTGCCATCGGACTAGCGGAGGTAGATACGCAGTATTTT | CAIGLAEVDTQYF
TRBJ2-3 | TRBV7-2 | NA | NA | TGTGCCAGCAGCTTGATCGGGACCAGTAGCAGGGGAGATACGCAGTATTTT | CASSLIGTSSRGDTQYF
TRBJ2-7 | TRBV25-1 | NA | NA | TGTGCCAGCAGTGAATACGGGTCGGGGATCTCCTACGAGCAGTACTTC | CASSEYGSGISYEQYF
TRBJ1-3 | TRBV29-1 | NA | NA | TGCAGCGTTGAAGTTGAGGACAGTTACTCTGGAAACACCATATATTTT | CSVEVEDSYSGNTIYF
TRBJ2-7 | TRBV3-1/TRBV3-2 | TRBD1 | NA | TGTGCCAGCAGCCATCGGGACAGGGCCTACGAGCAGTACTTC | CASSHRDRAYEQYF
TRBJ2-2 | TRBV6-5 | TRBD1 | few | TGTGCCAGCAGTTCAGGGGGTTTAGACACCGGGGAGCTGTTTTTT | CASSSGGLDTGELFF
TRBJ2-3 | TRBV11-1 | NA | NA | TGTGCCAGCAGCTTACGACAGGGCACAGATACGCAGTATTTT | CASSLRQGTDTQYF
TRBJ1-1 | TRBV18 | NA | NA | TGTGCCAGCTCCCTCTCGGGGGGTGACACTGAAGCTTTCTTT | CASSLSGGDTEAFF
TRBJ1-1 | TRBV6-5 | NA | NA | TGTGCCAGCAGTCCCGGACGGGGGGTGAACACTGAAGCTTTCTTT | CASSPGRGVNTEAFF
TRBJ2-1 | TRBV12-3/TRBV12-4 | NA | once | TGTAGCTCGGGAGCAAGGCACAATGAGCAGTTCTTC | CSSGARHNEQFF
TRBJ1-5 | TRBV28 | TRBD1 | NA | TGTGCCAGCAGTTCCCCGGACAGGGTGTTCCCTAATCAGCCCCAGCATTTT | CASSSPDRVFPNQPQHF
TRBJ1-3 | TRBV2 | NA | once | TGTGCCAGCAGTGAAGCGCCAGGACATTCTGGAAACACCATATATTTT | CASSEAPGHSGNTIYF
TRBJ1-4 | TRBV12-5 | TRBD1 | NA | TGTGCTAGTGGTTTGAGGGGGCAGAGGAGGGCTAATGAAAAACTGTTTTTT | CASGLRGQRRANEKLFF
TRBJ1-1 | TRBV24-1 | NA | NA | TGTGCCACCAGTGATGTGGGCCCAACAGGGAACACTGAAGCTTTCTTT | CATSDVGPTGNTEAFF
TRBJ2-5 | TRBV10-2 | NA | NA | TGCGCCAGCAGTAGTGCGGGCGAGACCCAGTACTTC | CASSSAGETQYF
TRBJ2-1 | TRBV4-1 | TRBD2 | NA | TGCGCCAGCAGCCAGAGGTCCGGGACTAGCCCTTTCAATGAGCAGTTCTTC | CASSQRSGTSPFNEQFF
TRBJ2-2 | TRBV25-1 | TRBD1 | NA | TGTGCCAGCAGTGACCTTAGTTGGACAGGGCAAGATACCGGGGAGCTGTTTTTT | CASSDLSWTGQDTGELFF
TRBJ2-1 | TRBV4-3 | TRBD2 | NA | TGCGCCAGCAGCCAAGAATCCGGGACTAGCGGGGGGAGGGTATACAATGAGCAGTTCTTC | CASSQESGTSGGRVYNEQFF
TRBJ2-2 | TRBV27 | NA | NA | TGTGCCAGCAGTTACGCCCCGCCCGGGAACACCGGGGAGCTGTTTTTT | CASSYAPPGNTGELFF
TRBJ1-3 | TRBV11-2 | NA | NA | TGTGCCAGCAGCCGCGTAGGGGGCACCATATATTTT | CASSRVGGTIYF
TRBJ2-7 | TRBV9 | TRBD2 | NA | TGTGCCAGCAGCGTAGCTAGCGGTTCCTACGAGCAGTACTTC | CASSVASGSYEQYF
TRBJ2-1 | TRBV19 | TRBD1 | NA | TGTGCCAGTAGTATACGGGGACAGGGGGCGATTCGGTCCTACAATGAGCAGTTCTTC | CASSIRGQGAIRSYNEQFF
TRBJ1-1 | TRBV5-1 | NA | NA | TGCGCCAGCAGCTTCAGGGAGGGGAACACTGAAGCTTTCTTT | CASSFREGNTEAFF
TRBJ2-5 | TRBV28 | NA | once | TGTGCCAGCAGTCCCCCCAGCGGCGCAGGGGTAGAGACCCAGTACTTC | CASSPPSGAGVETQYF
TRBJ2-3 | TRBV27 | TRBD2 | few | TGTGCCAGCAGCAAATTCCAATCTAGCGGGTCCGTCACAGATACGCAGTATTTT | CASSKFQSSGSVTDTQYF
TRBJ2-3 | TRBV9 | NA | once | TGTGCCAGCACCGGGACTCGCACAGATACGCAGTATTTT | CASTGTRTDTQYF
TRBJ2-3 | TRBV2 | NA | NA | TGTGCCAGCATTCGCCCGGGGGAGACGCAGTATTTT | CASIRPGETQYF
TRBJ1-2 | TRBV3-1/TRBV3-2 | NA | NA | TGTGCCAGCAGCCAAGATCAGTCTCCATTCAAGGGCTACACCTTC | CASSQDQSPFKGYTF
TRBJ1-2 | TRBV23-1 | NA | NA | TGCGCCAGCAGTCAGAGCGGGACCAACTATGGCTACACCTTC | CASSQSGTNYGYTF
TRBJ2-7 | TRBV2 | TRBD2 | NA | TGTGCCAGCAGTGAACTGGGACTAGCGGGAGCCTACGAGCAGTACTTC | CASSELGLAGAYEQYF
TRBJ2-3 | TRBV29-1 | TRBD1 | NA | TGCAGCGTTGAACGGCGGACAGGGGGAACAGATACGCAGTATTTT | CSVERRTGGTDTQYF
TRBJ2-7 | TRBV10-3 | TRBD1 | NA | TGTGCCATCAGATCCCCAGGACAGGCCAACGAGCAGTACTTC | CAIRSPGQANEQYF
TRBJ2-5 | TRBV24-1 | NA | NA | TGTGCCACCAGTCAGGGGGAGACCCAGTACTTC | CATSQGETQYF
TRBJ2-3 | TRBV19 | TRBD2 | NA | TGTGCCAGTAGTATTTTCGGACTAGCGGGAGGGCCTGTGGCAGATACGCAGTATTTT | CASSIFGLAGGPVADTQYF
TRBJ2-7 | TRBV7-3 | NA | NA | TGTGCCAGCAGCTTCATGGCTGGCGGGGAGTACGAGCAGTACTTC | CASSFMAGGEYEQYF
TRBJ2-2 | TRBV5-4 | TRBD2 | NA | TGTGCCAGCAGCTTGCCAACTAGCGGGGGGGCGGTGACCGGGGAGCTGTTTTTT | CASSLPTSGGAVTGELFF
TRBJ2-7 | TRBV7-9 | NA | once | TGTGCCAGCAGGTCGACAGCGAACTCCTACGAGCAGTACTTC | CASRSTANSYEQYF
TRBJ1-4 | TRBV3-1/TRBV3-2 | NA | NA | TGTGCCAGCAGCCGGGTGGGGGCGCAGAGAGGAGAAAAACTGTTTTTT | CASSRVGAQRGEKLFF
TRBJ2-1 | TRBV28 | TRBD2 | NA | TGTGCCAGCAGCCAGGGCGGGGGGGGTTCCTACAATGAGCAGTTCTTC | CASSQGGGGSYNEQFF
TRBJ1-5 | TRBV28 | NA | NA | TGTGCCAGCAGCGGACAGTTTAGCAATCAGCCCCAGCATTTT | CASSGQFSNQPQHF
TRBJ2-3 | TRBV27 | NA | once | TGTGCCAGCAGTTTACCTAGCACAGATACGCAGTATTTT | CASSLPSTDTQYF
TRBJ2-7 | TRBV19 | TRBD1 | NA | TGTGCCAGTAGTGGACAGGCGGCCTACGAGCAGTACTTC | CASSGQAAYEQYF
TRBJ2-2 | TRBV7-2 | NA | NA | TGTGCCAGCACCCCGAGTGCCCCCGGGGAGCTGTTTTTT | CASTPSAPGELFF
TRBJ1-5 | TRBV30 | NA | NA | TGTGCCTGGAGTGTACGGCAGGCTTGGAACCCCCAGCATTTT | CAWSVRQAWNPQHF
TRBJ2-2 | TRBV9 | NA | NA | TGTGCCAGCAGTCCTCACAGGTCGAACACCGGGGAGCTGTTTTTT | CASSPHRSNTGELFF